This TCR beta chain was found in a study of human T cells and chemical hapten exposure. As regards this clonotype: A single base separates this from a much larger clone, so it may be a read error.

CDR3 size: 14 residues. Germline CDR1 and CDR2: KGHSH and LQKENI. Stated time point: patch test 2, 6 weeks after DPC sensitization. Treatment of the sample: therapeutic diphenylcyclopropenone sensitization with weekly scalp DPC. Blood draws came before every patch-test application. MiXCR, applied by TCRdb to the RACE reads, yields one record per CDR3 protein. Of under 450,000 distinct CDR3 sequences in the sample, roughly 6% were seen once. This clonotype was sampled from a woman between 18 and 29 years old with alopecia areata. Some clones in this sample may be carry-over from other donors' samples. The specimen comprised whole blood, sampled in connection with sensitization to the hapten diphenylcyclopropenone (DPC). The chain carries TRBV18 and TRBJ1-2, with 8 bases lining up with TRBD1. The CDR3 sequence: CTSSPGGGSYGYTF. The CDR3 DNA is TGTACCAGCTCACCAGGGGGCGGCTCCTATGGCTACACCTTC.